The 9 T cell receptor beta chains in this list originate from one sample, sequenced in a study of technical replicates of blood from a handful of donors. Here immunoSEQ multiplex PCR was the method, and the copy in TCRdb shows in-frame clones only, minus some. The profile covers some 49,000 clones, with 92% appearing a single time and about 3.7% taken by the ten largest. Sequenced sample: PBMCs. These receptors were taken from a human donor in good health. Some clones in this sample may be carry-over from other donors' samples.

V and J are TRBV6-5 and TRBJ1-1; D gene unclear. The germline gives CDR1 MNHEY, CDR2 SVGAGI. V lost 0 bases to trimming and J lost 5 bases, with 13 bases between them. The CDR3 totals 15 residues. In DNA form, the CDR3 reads TGTGCCAGCAGTTACTCTGGTAAGGGCGGGACTGAAGCTTTCTTT. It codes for CASSYSGKGGTEAFF.

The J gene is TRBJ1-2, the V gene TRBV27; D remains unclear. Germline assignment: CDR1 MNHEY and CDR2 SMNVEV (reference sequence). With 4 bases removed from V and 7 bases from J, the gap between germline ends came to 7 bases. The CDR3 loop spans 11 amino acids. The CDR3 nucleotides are TGTGCCAGCAGTTCCGGGTTTGGCTACACCTTC. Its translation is CASSSGFGYTF.

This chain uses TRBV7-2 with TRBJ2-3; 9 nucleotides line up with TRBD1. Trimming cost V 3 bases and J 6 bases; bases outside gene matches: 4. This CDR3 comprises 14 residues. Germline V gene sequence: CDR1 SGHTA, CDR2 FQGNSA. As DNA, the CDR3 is TGTGCCAGCAGCTTTAACAGGGGGCCCGATACGCAGTATTTT. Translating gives CASSFNRGPDTQYF.

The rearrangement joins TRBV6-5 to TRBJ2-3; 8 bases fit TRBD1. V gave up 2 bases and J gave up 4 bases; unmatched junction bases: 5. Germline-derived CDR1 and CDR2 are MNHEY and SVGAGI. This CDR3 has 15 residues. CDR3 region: CASSYRTGPPDTQYF. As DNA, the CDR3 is TGTGCCAGCAGTTACCGGACAGGGCCGCCAGATACGCAGTATTTT.

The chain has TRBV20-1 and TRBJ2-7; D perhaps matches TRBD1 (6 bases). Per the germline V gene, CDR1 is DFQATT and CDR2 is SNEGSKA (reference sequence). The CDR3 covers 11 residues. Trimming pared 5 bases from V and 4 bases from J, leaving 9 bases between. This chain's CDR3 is CSASTGYEQYF. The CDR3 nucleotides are TGCAGTGCTTCTACAGGGTACGAGCAGTACTTC.

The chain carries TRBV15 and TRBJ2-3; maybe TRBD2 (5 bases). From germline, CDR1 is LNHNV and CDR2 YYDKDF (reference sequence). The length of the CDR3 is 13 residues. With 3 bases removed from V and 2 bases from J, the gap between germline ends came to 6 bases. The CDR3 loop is CATSRGDTDTQYF. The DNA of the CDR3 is TGTGCCACCAGCAGGGGAGACACAGATACGCAGTATTTT.

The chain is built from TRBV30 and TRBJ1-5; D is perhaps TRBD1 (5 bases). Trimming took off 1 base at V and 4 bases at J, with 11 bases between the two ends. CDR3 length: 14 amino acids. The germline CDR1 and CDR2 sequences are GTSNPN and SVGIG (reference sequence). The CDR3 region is CAWSATGTNQPQHF. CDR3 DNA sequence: TGTGCCTGGAGTGCCACCGGGACTAATCAGCCCCAGCATTTT. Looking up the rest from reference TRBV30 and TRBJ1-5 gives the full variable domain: SQTIHQWPATLVQPVGSPLSLECTVEGTSNPNLYWYRQAAGRGLQLLFYSVGIGQISSEVPQNLSASRPQDRQFILSSKKLLLSDSGFYLCAWSATGTNQPQHFGDGTRLSIL.

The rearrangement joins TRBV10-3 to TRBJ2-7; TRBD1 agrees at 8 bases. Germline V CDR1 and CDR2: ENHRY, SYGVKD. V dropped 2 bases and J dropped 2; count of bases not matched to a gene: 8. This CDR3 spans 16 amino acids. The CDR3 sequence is CAISEIGTGTTYEQYF. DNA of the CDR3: TGTGCCATCAGTGAGATAGGGACAGGAACCACCTACGAGCAGTACTTC.

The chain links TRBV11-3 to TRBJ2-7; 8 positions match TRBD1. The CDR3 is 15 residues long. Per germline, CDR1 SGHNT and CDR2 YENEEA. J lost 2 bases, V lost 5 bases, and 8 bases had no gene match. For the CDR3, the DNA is TGTGCCAGCAGCAACGGGAACAGGGGGACCTACGAGCAGTACTTC. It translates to CASSNGNRGTYEQYF.